The 31 T cell receptor beta chains given below trace back to one sample, sequenced in a study of CD8+ T cells in alopecia areata (dated by TCRdb to between 2017 and 2018). The sample's time point label, in plain terms: baseline before oral tofacitinib. Library creation used the immunoSEQ multiplex PCR assay. To provide template for TCR sequencing, every sample had RNA extracted and reverse transcribed into cDNA. TCRdb took this table from immuneACCESS and kept in-frame rearrangements with V and J called. Such tables lack part of the clones; where checked against another copy, unresolved V genes explain under half of the gap, and the rest is unexplained. For this sample there are roughly 130,000 clones; approximately 58% appear just once. The leading ten clones occupy 4.5% of the sample. This material consisted of CD4+ T cells sorted from blood, taken at week 0. These receptors were collected from a human donor with alopecia areata.

The chain carries TRBV11-2 and TRBJ1-3; 9 bases align to TRBD1. V shed 4 bases, J shed 3 bases, and the junction held 7 bases outside the gene matches. Germline assignment: CDR1 SGHAT and CDR2 FQNNGV. This CDR3 has 16 amino acids. The CDR3 is CASSWGQGYLGNTIYF. CDR3 DNA sequence: TGTGCCAGCAGCTGGGGACAGGGCTATCTTGGAAACACCATATATTTT.

The chain has TRBV4-3 and TRBJ1-4, with TRBD1 matching over 12 bases. The CDR3 runs 15 residues. Germline trimming cut 4 bases from V and 7 bases from J; bases unmatched to any gene: 4. Germline-derived CDR1 and CDR2 are LGHNA and YSLEER. CDR3 sequence reads: CASSRKGQGAEKLFF. CDR3 in DNA: TGCGCCAGCAGCCGTAAGGGACAGGGGGCTGAAAAACTGTTTTTT.

The chain joins TRBV5-1 to TRBJ2-3, with 10 bases identical to TRBD2. The CDR3 covers 18 residues. Per germline, CDR1 SGHRS and CDR2 YFSETQ. The junction had 9 bases not matched to a gene; V was cut back by 0 bases and J by 2 bases. For the CDR3, the DNA is TGCGCCAGCAGCTTGGAGCCTAGCGGGAGTATAAACACAGATACGCAGTATTTT. Translated, it gives CASSLEPSGSINTDTQYF. The full variable domain, its missing parts supplied by reference TRBV5-1 and TRBJ2-3, is KAGVTQTPRYLIKTRGQQVTLSCSPISGHRSVSWYQQTPGQGLQFLFEYFSETQRNKGNFPGRFSGRQFSNSRSEMNVSTLELGDSALYLCASSLEPSGSINTDTQYFGPGTRLTVL.

As for this clone: Other DNA sequences in the sample encode the same CDR3. J is TRBJ2-7 and V is TRBV5-1; D not resolved. The CDR3 consists of 12 residues. The V end was cut by 1 base, the J end by 0 bases, with 2 bases between. The germline V gene has CDR1 SGHRS and CDR2 YFSETQ. This chain's CDR3 is CASSLSSYEQYF. CDR3 nucleotides: TGCGCCAGCAGCTTGAGCTCCTACGAGCAGTACTTC.

The rearrangement joins TRBV5-1 to TRBJ2-1, with D possibly TRBD1 on 7 matching bases. Trimming pared 5 bases from V and 1 base from J, leaving 16 bases between. Germline V CDR1 and CDR2: SGHRS, YFSETQ. This CDR3 is 16 amino acids long. This chain's CDR3 is CASSGGGLWSYNEQFF. The CDR3 DNA reads TGCGCCAGCAGTGGAGGGGGCCTTTGGTCCTACAATGAGCAGTTCTTC.

As DNA, the CDR3 is TGTGCCAGCAGCTTAAGGGGATCTAGCACAGATACGCAGTATTTT. This sequence encodes CASSLRGSSTDTQYF. The chain recombines TRBV7-3 with TRBJ2-3; no reliable D call. The CDR3 is 15 residues long. V was clipped by 1 base and J by 0 bases, with 8 bases between them. Germline V gene sequence: CDR1 SGHTA, CDR2 FQGTGA.

The rearrangement joins TRBV30 to TRBJ1-1; D unclear. V was shortened by 2 bases and J by 0 bases, with 13 bases between the two germline ends. This CDR3 region has 15 residues. Germline CDR1 and CDR2: GTSNPN and SVGIG (reference sequence). CDR3: CAWSWPWAMNTEAFF. As DNA, the CDR3 is TGTGCCTGGAGTTGGCCGTGGGCCATGAACACTGAAGCTTTCTTT.

The genes are TRBV7-3 and TRBJ2-3, with 9 bases identical to TRBD2. CDR1 and CDR2 from the germline V gene are SGHTA and FQGTGA. The CDR3 consists of 15 residues. Trimming at V came to 0 bases and at J to 9 bases, leaving 7 bases not matched to a gene. The CDR3 reads CASSLTAGGVSTQYF. The CDR3 nucleotides read TGTGCCAGCAGCTTAACGGCGGGAGGGGTATCCACGCAGTATTTT.

In its sample, this clone was seen a few times. V and J are TRBV25-1 and TRBJ2-7; D call uncertain. Per germline, CDR1 MGHDK and CDR2 SYGVNS. The length of the CDR3 is 11 residues. The V and J ends lost 3 bases and 3 bases respectively, with 3 bases between them. The CDR3 nucleotides read TGTGCCAGCAGTGAGATCTACGAGCAGTACTTC. This codes for CASSEIYEQYF.

The chain joins TRBV5-1 to TRBJ2-3; 9 positions match TRBD2. The CDR3 is made up of 15 amino acids. Germline V gene lookup returns CDR1 SGHRS and CDR2 YFSETQ. With V trimmed by 1 base and J by 5 bases, 5 bases remained unmatched. Here the CDR3 reads CASSLIAGAGDTQYF. DNA for the CDR3: TGCGCCAGCAGCTTGATAGCGGGGGCGGGAGATACGCAGTATTTT.

V usage is TRBV4-1 and J usage is TRBJ1-6, with TRBD1 matching over 7 bases. CDR3 size: 17 residues. V lost 4 bases and J lost 2; bases outside the gene matches: 8. Germline V gives CDR1 MGHRA, CDR2 YSYEKL. The CDR3 DNA is TGCGCCAGCAGCCCAAGTTCTCAGGGGGCCTATAATTCACCCCTCCACTTT. Amino acids: CASSPSSQGAYNSPLHF.

This chain joins TRBV28 and TRBJ2-7; 10 bases fit TRBD2. With V trimmed by 5 bases and J by 0 bases, 7 bases remained unmatched. This CDR3 contains 16 residues. Germline V gives CDR1 MDHEN, CDR2 SYDVKM. The CDR3: CASSVILAGSSYEQYF. The CDR3 DNA follows: TGTGCCAGCAGTGTGATACTAGCGGGGAGCTCCTACGAGCAGTACTTC.

The CDR3 protein is CASSLSGSVSDTQYF. CDR3 bases: TGTGCCAGCAGCCTTAGCGGGAGCGTATCAGATACGCAGTATTTT. This chain links TRBV5-4 with TRBJ2-3, with 9 bases fitting TRBD2. With V trimmed by 4 bases and J by 4 bases, 7 bases remained unmatched. Germline CDR1 SGHNT, CDR2 YYREEE (reference sequence). CDR3 length: 15 residues.

The chain employs TRBV5-4 and TRBJ2-1, with unresolved D. V was cut by 4 bases and J by 6 bases, with 11 bases left in between. The CDR3 runs to 13 residues. Germline loops: CDR1 SGHNT, CDR2 YYREEE (reference sequence). This chain's CDR3 is CASSPLSPNEQFF. For the CDR3, the DNA is TGTGCCAGCAGCCCCCTTTCCCCCAATGAGCAGTTCTTC.

J is TRBJ1-5 and V is TRBV15, with D unclear. Germline loops: CDR1 LNHNV, CDR2 YYDKDF (reference sequence). This CDR3 spans 15 amino acids. V was pared by 3 bases and J by 0 bases, with 9 bases between. The CDR3 coding sequence is TGTGCCACCAGCAGCCACGGCGATAGCAATCAGCCCCAGCATTTT. Translating it yields CATSSHGDSNQPQHF.

The chain has TRBV30 and TRBJ1-5; D is unresolved. Trimming took 5 bases from V and 3 from J, leaving 17 bases between them. CDR1 and CDR2 from the germline V gene are GTSNPN and SVGIG (reference sequence). The CDR3 length is 15 residues. The CDR3 coding sequence is TGTGCCTGGGAGGTAAATGGTCAGATCAATCAGCCCCAGCATTTT. Its protein product is CAWEVNGQINQPQHF.

This clone occurred a few times. V gene TRBV29-1 combines with J gene TRBJ1-3; 8 bases match TRBD1. The CDR3 sequence is 13 residues long. From germline, CDR1 is SQVTM and CDR2 ANQGSEA. The junction had 5 bases not matched to a gene; V was cut back by 4 bases and J by 6 bases. The CDR3 region has the DNA TGCAGCGTTGGTAACAGGGGGGTAAACACCATATATTTT. Its protein product is CSVGNRGVNTIYF.

This clone occurred once. The chain recombines TRBV5-6 with TRBJ2-5; no definite D call. The closer fit of TRBJ2-7 to the DNA end suggests the J call may be wrong. CDR1 SGHDT and CDR2 YYEEEE come from the germline V gene. This CDR3 contains 11 residues. The CDR3 DNA reads TGTGCCAGCAGCCACTCCTACGAGCAGTACTTC. Translating it yields CASSHSYEQYF.

The J gene is TRBJ2-5, the V gene TRBV7-2, with D perhaps TRBD1 or TRBD2 (5 bases each). Germline V gives CDR1 SGHTA, CDR2 FQGNSA. The CDR3 totals 17 residues. Deletions cut 2 bases from V and 5 bases from J, with 21 bases between. The CDR3, as DNA: TGTGCCAGCAGCTTACAGGGCGGCGCCGGGGTTGGGGAGACCCAGTACTTC. Its protein product is CASSLQGGAGVGETQYF.

The chain uses TRBV15 and TRBJ2-2, with 8 bases matching TRBD1. CDR1 is LNHNV and CDR2 is YYDKDF in the germline V gene (reference sequence). The J segment lost 4 bases and the V segment lost 1 base, leaving 5 bases of the junction unmatched. The CDR3 consists of 16 residues. The CDR3 reads CATSRARTGTTGELFF. CDR3 DNA: TGTGCCACCAGCAGAGCCCGGACAGGGACCACCGGGGAGCTGTTTTTT.

V is TRBV4-2 and J is TRBJ2-5, with D perhaps TRBD1 or TRBD2 (5 bases each). Trimming took 4 bases from V and 5 from J, leaving 20 bases between them. This CDR3 is built from 16 residues. Per germline, CDR1 LGHNA and CDR2 YNFKEQ. The CDR3 region is CASSPSRGQNGETQYF. The DNA of the CDR3 is TGTGCCAGCAGCCCTAGTCGGGGCCAGAATGGGGAGACCCAGTACTTC.

The V and J genes are TRBV5-1 and TRBJ1-1, with 7 positions matching TRBD1. V shed 2 bases, J shed 3 bases, and the junction held 4 bases outside the gene matches. Germline V lookup: CDR1 SGHRS, CDR2 YFSETQ. This CDR3 contains 14 residues. For the CDR3, the DNA is TGCGCCAGCAGCTTAAAGGGGGCGGACACTGAAGCTTTCTTT. Residues: CASSLKGADTEAFF.

The V and J genes are TRBV9 and TRBJ2-1; 10 nucleotides line up with TRBD2. This CDR3 comprises 17 residues. Germline loops: CDR1 SGDLS, CDR2 YYNGEE. The J segment lost 4 bases and the V segment lost 3 bases, leaving 10 bases of the junction unmatched. CDR3 loop: CASSADPSGGPYNEQFF. CDR3 nucleotide sequence: TGTGCCAGCAGCGCGGATCCTAGCGGGGGCCCGTACAATGAGCAGTTCTTC.

V gene TRBV5-4 combines with J gene TRBJ2-3, with 8 bases fitting TRBD2. In germline, CDR1 is SGHNT, CDR2 YYREEE (reference sequence). Trimming removed 4 bases from V and 2 bases from J; junction bases left unmatched: 9. The CDR3 is made up of 16 amino acids. CDR3 sequence: CASSTGRAGATDTQYF. CDR3 DNA sequence: TGTGCCAGCAGCACGGGGCGAGCGGGGGCCACAGATACGCAGTATTTT.

The rearrangement links TRBV30 to TRBJ2-7; no clear D gene. The CDR3 runs 13 residues. Looked up from germline, CDR1 is GTSNPN and CDR2 is SVGIG (reference sequence). V shed 2 bases and J shed 3 bases, with 11 bases lying between them. CDR3 DNA sequence: TGTGCCTGGAGTCGCCAGGTTCTCTACGAGCAGTACTTC. Protein: CAWSRQVLYEQYF. The whole variable domain, remainder taken from reference TRBV30 and TRBJ2-7, is SQTIHQWPATLVQPVGSPLSLECTVEGTSNPNLYWYRQAAGRGLQLLFYSVGIGQISSEVPQNLSASRPQDRQFILSSKKLLLSDSGFYLCAWSRQVLYEQYFGPGTRLTVT.

V and J are TRBV19 and TRBJ2-7, with a weak D call TRBD1 (6 bases). V was trimmed by 7 bases and J by 5 bases, leaving 15 bases between them. The CDR3 is 13 amino acids. Germline CDR1 is LNHDA and CDR2 is SQIVND (reference sequence). The CDR3 sequence is CASKPKQGDEQYF. The CDR3 DNA reads TGTGCCAGTAAACCCAAACAGGGCGACGAGCAGTACTTC.

This clone was detected a few times. The rearrangement links TRBV15 to TRBJ2-5; D is unclear. V was trimmed by 0 bases and J by 2 bases, leaving 10 bases between them. Germline-derived CDR1 and CDR2 are LNHNV and YYDKDF (reference sequence). This CDR3 has 15 amino acids. CDR3 nucleotides: TGTGCCACCAGCAGAGATCAAGGTCCACAAGAGACCCAGTACTTC. Its translation: CATSRDQGPQETQYF. The full variable domain, its missing parts supplied by reference TRBV15 and TRBJ2-5, is DAMVIQNPRYQVTQFGKPVTLSCSQTLNHNVMYWYQQKSSQAPKLLFHYYDKDFNNEADTPDNFQSRRPNTSFCFLDIRSPGLGDTAMYLCATSRDQGPQETQYFGPGTRLLVL.

This chain connects TRBV5-1 to TRBJ1-4; 7 positions match TRBD1. CDR1 is SGHRS, CDR2 YFSETQ, per germline. The CDR3 is 17 amino acids. The V gene end was trimmed by 4 bases and the J gene end by 5 bases; junction bases not matched to a gene: 14. CDR3 sequence: CASSEIDRDRRNEKLFF. As DNA, the CDR3 is TGCGCCAGCAGCGAGATTGACAGGGACAGACGAAATGAAAAACTGTTTTTT.

The chain joins TRBV5-1 to TRBJ1-4; D remains ambiguous. This CDR3 is 14 amino acids long. Germline V gene data show CDR1 as SGHRS and CDR2 as YFSETQ. Trimming removed 4 bases at V and 5 bases at J, with 12 bases between. CDR3 protein: CASSPGGENEKLFF. Written as DNA, the CDR3 is TGCGCCAGCAGCCCCGGAGGAGAAAATGAAAAACTGTTTTTT. Using reference TRBV5-1 and TRBJ1-4 for the parts outside the CDR3, the full variable domain is KAGVTQTPRYLIKTRGQQVTLSCSPISGHRSVSWYQQTPGQGLQFLFEYFSETQRNKGNFPGRFSGRQFSNSRSEMNVSTLELGDSALYLCASSPGGENEKLFFGSGTQLSVL.

In its sample, this clone was seen a few times. V gene TRBV2 combines with J gene TRBJ2-7, with D perhaps matching TRBD1 (6 bases). This CDR3 has 12 residues. Looked up from germline, CDR1 is SNHLY and CDR2 is FYNNEI. Trimming stripped 7 bases from V and 4 bases from J, with 11 bases between. The CDR3 nucleotides are TGTGCCAGCACCCTCGGACAGTACGAGCAGTACTTC. Translating it yields CASTLGQYEQYF.

A few counts support this clone. The chain employs TRBV5-1 and TRBJ2-7; D is possibly TRBD1 (5 bases). This CDR3 comprises 13 residues. Deletions cut 3 bases from V and 4 bases from J, with 11 bases between. The V gene's germline CDR1 is SGHRS and CDR2 YFSETQ. CDR3 sequence reads: CASSSSQGYEQYF. The CDR3 nucleotides read TGCGCCAGCAGCTCGTCTCAGGGATACGAGCAGTACTTC.